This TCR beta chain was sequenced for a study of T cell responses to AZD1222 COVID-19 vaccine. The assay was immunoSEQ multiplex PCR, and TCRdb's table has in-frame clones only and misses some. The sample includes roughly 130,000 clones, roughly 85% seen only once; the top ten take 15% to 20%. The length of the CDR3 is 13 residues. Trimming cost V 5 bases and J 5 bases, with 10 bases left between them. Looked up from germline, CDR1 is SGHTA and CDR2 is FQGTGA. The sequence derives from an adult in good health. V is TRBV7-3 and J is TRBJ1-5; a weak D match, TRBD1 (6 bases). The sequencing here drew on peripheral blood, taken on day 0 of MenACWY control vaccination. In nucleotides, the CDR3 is TGTGCCAGCAGCCCATCAGGGGATCAGCCCCAGCATTTT. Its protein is CASSPSGDQPQHF.